The rows below give T cell receptor beta chains drawn from one sample of a study of shared clonotypes between healthy human individuals. Libraries were prepared by immunoSEQ multiplex PCR; TCRdb keeps only in-frame clonotypes and omits some of them. The data contain some 660,000 clones, 60% to 75% of them singletons. Sequenced sample: memory CD4+ T cells sorted from blood. Receptors were obtained from a woman in her twenties or thirties in good health. CDR3s include the opening cysteine and the closing phenylalanine or tryptophan. D genes are given only for firm matches. Clone size is given for some rows only: seen once, a few or many times, or a class if the clone is expanded.

d_call: TRBD2; clone_size: NA; v_call: TRBV6-5; j_call: TRBJ2-2; cdr3_aa: CASSPAGVWTGELFF; cdr3_nt: TGTGCCAGCAGCCCGGCGGGAGTATGGACCGGGGAGCTGTTTTTT
d_call: NA; clone_size: NA; v_call: TRBV30; j_call: TRBJ2-2; cdr3_aa: CAWFEWEQTGGELFF; cdr3_nt: TGTGCCTGGTTTGAGTGGGAGCAGACGGGCGGGGAGCTGTTTTTT
d_call: NA; clone_size: NA; v_call: TRBV5-4; j_call: TRBJ1-2; cdr3_aa: CASSSIAGGGYTF; cdr3_nt: TGTGCCAGCAGCTCGATTGCCGGGGGGGGCTACACCTTC
d_call: TRBD1; clone_size: NA; v_call: TRBV28; j_call: TRBJ1-3; cdr3_aa: CASSPWTGLGGNTIYF; cdr3_nt: TGTGCCAGCAGTCCCTGGACAGGGTTGGGTGGAAACACCATATATTTT
d_call: NA; clone_size: NA; v_call: TRBV1; j_call: TRBJ1-5; cdr3_aa: CTSSQETGSRDSNQPQHF; cdr3_nt: TGCACCAGCAGCCAAGAGACAGGTTCCAGGGATAGCAATCAGCCCCAGCATTTT
d_call: TRBD2; clone_size: NA; v_call: TRBV7-9; j_call: TRBJ2-1; cdr3_aa: CASSSSMGTSGSGYEQFF; cdr3_nt: TGTGCCAGCAGCTCCTCCATGGGGACTAGCGGGAGCGGATATGAGCAGTTCTTC
d_call: NA; clone_size: NA; v_call: TRBV28; j_call: TRBJ1-4; cdr3_aa: CASSPSGAVRGEKLFF; cdr3_nt: TGTGCCAGCAGTCCCTCTGGGGCGGTACGGGGTGAAAAACTGTTTTTT
d_call: NA; clone_size: NA; v_call: TRBV5-1; j_call: TRBJ1-3; cdr3_aa: CASSFSGVGNTIYF; cdr3_nt: TGCGCCAGCAGCTTCTCGGGGGTGGGAAACACCATATATTTT
d_call: NA; clone_size: NA; v_call: TRBV7-2; j_call: TRBJ2-1; cdr3_aa: CASSFSSVYNEQFF; cdr3_nt: TGTGCCAGCAGCTTTTCTAGCGTATACAATGAGCAGTTCTTC
d_call: NA; clone_size: NA; v_call: TRBV4-1; j_call: TRBJ1-2; cdr3_aa: CASSQGLGLNYGYTF; cdr3_nt: TGCGCCAGCAGCCAGGGTCTAGGATTAAACTATGGCTACACCTTC
d_call: NA; clone_size: NA; v_call: TRBV7-3; j_call: TRBJ2-2; cdr3_aa: CASSRGPGDGELFF; cdr3_nt: TGTGCCAGCAGCCGAGGACCGGGAGACGGGGAGCTGTTTTTT
d_call: TRBD2; clone_size: NA; v_call: TRBV19; j_call: TRBJ2-1; cdr3_aa: CASRPRGSPTNEQFF; cdr3_nt: TGTGCCAGTAGGCCCCGCGGGAGCCCCACGAATGAGCAGTTCTTC
d_call: TRBD2; clone_size: NA; v_call: TRBV9; j_call: TRBJ2-6; cdr3_aa: CASSVGLAGGGANVLTF; cdr3_nt: TGTGCCAGCAGCGTAGGACTAGCGGGAGGTGGGGCCAACGTCCTGACTTTC
d_call: TRBD2; clone_size: NA; v_call: TRBV11-2; j_call: TRBJ2-2; cdr3_aa: CASSPLGGTSGITGELFF; cdr3_nt: TGTGCCAGCAGCCCCCTGGGCGGGACTAGCGGGATCACCGGGGAGCTGTTTTTT
d_call: NA; clone_size: NA; v_call: TRBV28; j_call: TRBJ2-7; cdr3_aa: CASSLGRGEEEEQYF; cdr3_nt: TGTGCCAGCAGTTTAGGGAGGGGGGAAGAGGAGGAGCAGTACTTC
d_call: NA; clone_size: NA; v_call: TRBV25-1; j_call: TRBJ1-3; cdr3_aa: CASSQQEGVPGNTIYF; cdr3_nt: TGTGCCAGCAGCCAACAGGAGGGAGTTCCCGGAAACACCATATATTTT
d_call: NA; clone_size: NA; v_call: TRBV19; j_call: TRBJ2-1; cdr3_aa: CASSNRPQWRWNEQFF; cdr3_nt: TGTGCCAGTAGTAATCGTCCCCAATGGAGGTGGAATGAGCAGTTCTTC
d_call: TRBD1; clone_size: once; v_call: TRBV28; j_call: TRBJ1-1; cdr3_aa: CASSTPDRVRTEAFF; cdr3_nt: TGTGCCAGCAGTACCCCCGACAGGGTGAGGACTGAAGCTTTCTTT
d_call: NA; clone_size: NA; v_call: TRBV4-2; j_call: TRBJ2-5; cdr3_aa: CASSQGGGEWQETQYF; cdr3_nt: TGTGCCAGCAGCCAAGGAGGGGGAGAGTGGCAAGAGACCCAGTACTTC
d_call: NA; clone_size: NA; v_call: TRBV6-1; j_call: TRBJ1-2; cdr3_aa: CASSENRVAPNYGYTF; cdr3_nt: TGTGCCAGCAGTGAAAACAGGGTGGCCCCTAACTATGGCTACACCTTC
d_call: TRBD2; clone_size: once; v_call: TRBV10-1; j_call: TRBJ2-5; cdr3_aa: CASSESKLAGRFETQYF; cdr3_nt: TGCGCCAGCAGTGAGTCGAAGCTAGCGGGAAGGTTCGAGACCCAGTACTTC
d_call: TRBD1; clone_size: NA; v_call: TRBV2; j_call: TRBJ2-7; cdr3_aa: CASRGTGGRYEQYF; cdr3_nt: TGTGCCAGCAGGGGGACAGGGGGCCGGTACGAGCAGTACTTC
d_call: TRBD2; clone_size: NA; v_call: TRBV27; j_call: TRBJ2-7; cdr3_aa: CASSPTGTSFGEQYF; cdr3_nt: TGTGCCAGCAGTCCCACCGGGACTAGCTTCGGGGAGCAGTACTTC
d_call: NA; clone_size: NA; v_call: TRBV11-3; j_call: TRBJ2-7; cdr3_aa: CASSLTPRGEQYF; cdr3_nt: TGTGCCAGCAGCCTAACTCCTCGCGGCGAGCAGTACTTC
d_call: TRBD2; clone_size: few; v_call: TRBV4-2; j_call: TRBJ2-7; cdr3_aa: CASSHESRGGYEQYF; cdr3_nt: TGTGCCAGCAGCCACGAGTCTCGGGGGGGTTACGAGCAGTACTTC
d_call: NA; clone_size: NA; v_call: TRBV29-1; j_call: TRBJ2-7; cdr3_aa: CSVLGHSPFEQYF; cdr3_nt: TGCAGTGTCCTGGGACACAGCCCGTTCGAGCAGTACTTC
d_call: TRBD2; clone_size: NA; v_call: TRBV7-2; j_call: TRBJ2-1; cdr3_aa: CARGLADNEQFF; cdr3_nt: TGTGCCAGGGGACTAGCAGACAATGAGCAGTTCTTC
d_call: TRBD2; clone_size: NA; v_call: TRBV19; j_call: TRBJ2-5; cdr3_aa: CASSPGLAGGPRETQYF; cdr3_nt: TGTGCCAGTAGTCCAGGACTAGCGGGAGGCCCCCGGGAGACCCAGTACTTC
d_call: NA; clone_size: NA; v_call: TRBV19; j_call: TRBJ2-7; cdr3_aa: CASSIRQETGEQYF; cdr3_nt: TGTGCCAGTAGTATACGACAGGAGACGGGGGAGCAGTACTTC
d_call: NA; clone_size: NA; v_call: TRBV25-1; j_call: TRBJ2-3; cdr3_aa: CASSGSTDTQYF; cdr3_nt: TGTGCCAGCAGTGGTAGCACAGATACGCAGTATTTT
d_call: NA; clone_size: NA; v_call: TRBV7-2; j_call: TRBJ2-3; cdr3_aa: CASSLEAIQTDTQYF; cdr3_nt: TGTGCCAGCAGCTTAGAAGCCATACAGACAGATACGCAGTATTTT
d_call: NA; clone_size: many; v_call: TRBV2; j_call: TRBJ1-1; cdr3_aa: CASRADRDTEAFF; cdr3_nt: TGTGCCAGCAGAGCGGACAGAGACACTGAAGCTTTCTTT
d_call: TRBD2; clone_size: NA; v_call: TRBV19; j_call: TRBJ2-3; cdr3_aa: CASSTQAGISTDTQYF; cdr3_nt: TGTGCCAGTAGTACTCAAGCGGGAATTAGCACAGATACGCAGTATTTT
d_call: TRBD2; clone_size: NA; v_call: TRBV5-4; j_call: TRBJ2-3; cdr3_aa: CASSPSGANTDTQYF; cdr3_nt: TGTGCCAGCAGCCCTAGCGGGGCAAACACAGATACGCAGTATTTT
d_call: TRBD1; clone_size: NA; v_call: TRBV5-1; j_call: TRBJ2-5; cdr3_aa: CASSSSDRVQETQYF; cdr3_nt: TGCGCCAGCAGCTCCTCGGACAGGGTCCAAGAGACCCAGTACTTC
d_call: NA; clone_size: once; v_call: TRBV6-5; j_call: TRBJ1-5; cdr3_aa: CASSYSSNQPQHF; cdr3_nt: TGTGCCAGCAGTTACTCTTCAAATCAGCCCCAGCATTTT
d_call: TRBD1; clone_size: NA; v_call: TRBV19; j_call: TRBJ2-5; cdr3_aa: CASSIRWTGGKETQYF; cdr3_nt: TGTGCCAGTAGTATCCGATGGACAGGGGGGAAAGAGACCCAGTACTTC
d_call: NA; clone_size: NA; v_call: TRBV16; j_call: TRBJ1-5; cdr3_aa: CASSQWVRGHQPQHF; cdr3_nt: TGTGCCAGCAGCCAATGGGTCAGAGGGCATCAGCCCCAGCATTTT
d_call: TRBD1; clone_size: few; v_call: TRBV28; j_call: TRBJ1-3; cdr3_aa: CASRPGQGARNTIYF; cdr3_nt: TGTGCCAGCCGCCCCGGTCAGGGGGCTAGAAACACCATATATTTT
d_call: TRBD1; clone_size: NA; v_call: TRBV2; j_call: TRBJ2-7; cdr3_aa: CASRDRTGGDEQYF; cdr3_nt: TGTGCCAGCAGGGACAGGACAGGGGGCGACGAGCAGTACTTC
d_call: NA; clone_size: NA; v_call: TRBV29-1; j_call: TRBJ2-7; cdr3_aa: CSVAGQKTYEQYF; cdr3_nt: TGCAGCGTTGCTGGACAGAAGACCTACGAGCAGTACTTC
d_call: NA; clone_size: once; v_call: TRBV5-4; j_call: TRBJ1-5; cdr3_aa: CASSWDLKGHSNQPQHF; cdr3_nt: TGTGCCAGCAGCTGGGACCTAAAAGGGCATAGCAATCAGCCCCAGCATTTT
d_call: NA; clone_size: once; v_call: TRBV11-2; j_call: TRBJ1-1; cdr3_aa: CASSLTRGSGAFF; cdr3_nt: TGTGCCAGCAGCTTAACCAGGGGATCCGGAGCTTTCTTT
d_call: NA; clone_size: NA; v_call: TRBV7-9; j_call: TRBJ1-4; cdr3_aa: CASSLKHRGIEKLFF; cdr3_nt: TGTGCCAGCAGCCTGAAACATCGGGGGATTGAAAAACTGTTTTTT
d_call: NA; clone_size: many; v_call: TRBV23-1; j_call: TRBJ1-5; cdr3_aa: CASSHSKKTPIGDQPQHF; cdr3_nt: TGCGCCAGCAGTCACTCAAAAAAGACACCTATAGGAGATCAGCCCCAGCATTTT
d_call: TRBD1; clone_size: NA; v_call: TRBV5-1; j_call: TRBJ2-7; cdr3_aa: CASRRDRERYEQYF; cdr3_nt: TGCGCCAGCCGCCGTGACAGGGAGCGATACGAGCAGTACTTC
d_call: TRBD2; clone_size: NA; v_call: TRBV10-3; j_call: TRBJ2-1; cdr3_aa: CAISDLAGASEQFF; cdr3_nt: TGTGCCATCAGTGACCTAGCGGGGGCAAGTGAGCAGTTCTTC
d_call: NA; clone_size: NA; v_call: TRBV10-3; j_call: TRBJ2-7; cdr3_aa: CAISESMGRLENEQYF; cdr3_nt: TGTGCCATCAGTGAGTCGATGGGGAGGCTGGAAAACGAGCAGTACTTC
d_call: NA; clone_size: NA; v_call: TRBV12-5; j_call: TRBJ1-1; cdr3_aa: CASGSGTGEAFF; cdr3_nt: TGTGCTAGTGGTTCAGGGACTGGTGAAGCTTTCTTT
d_call: NA; clone_size: NA; v_call: TRBV6-5; j_call: TRBJ1-1; cdr3_aa: CASSYSRQGSAEAFF; cdr3_nt: TGTGCCAGCAGTTACTCGAGGCAGGGGAGTGCTGAAGCTTTCTTT
d_call: NA; clone_size: many; v_call: TRBV5-1; j_call: TRBJ2-5; cdr3_aa: CASSANQETQYF; cdr3_nt: TGCGCCAGCAGCGCGAACCAAGAGACCCAGTACTTC
d_call: TRBD1; clone_size: NA; v_call: TRBV7-8; j_call: TRBJ2-7; cdr3_aa: CASSLGQGGIYEQYF; cdr3_nt: TGTGCCAGCAGCTTAGGACAGGGGGGGATCTACGAGCAGTACTTC
d_call: TRBD1; clone_size: NA; v_call: TRBV27; j_call: TRBJ1-1; cdr3_aa: CASRTMRQGTIFEAFF; cdr3_nt: TGTGCCAGCAGGACAATGAGACAGGGAACAATTTTTGAAGCTTTCTTT
d_call: NA; clone_size: NA; v_call: TRBV6-5; j_call: TRBJ2-1; cdr3_aa: CASSYFGLDNNEQFF; cdr3_nt: TGTGCCAGCAGTTACTTCGGACTGGACAACAATGAGCAGTTCTTC